This T cell receptor (beta chain) appears in the sequencing data of a study of OX40 agonist ivuxolimab in advanced cancers. Study context: Of the participants, 40% had some prior anti-PD-1, anti-PD-L1 or anti-CTLA-4 therapy, which was allowed.

On cycle 4 day 1 and cycle 7 day 1, as well as at baseline, blood was sampled. This table comes from immunoSEQ multiplex PCR, and its TCRdb copy is limited to in-frame clones, with some not included. Seen here are over 90,000 clones, 90% observed once, and the top ten hold 0.15% to 0.2%. Findings of the study overall: Expanded clones belonging to CD8+ T cells outnumbered, on average, those of CD4+. Partial responders receiving 0.1-3.0 mg/kg showed among the lowest clonal expansion.

Worth noting for this clone: No antigen is known for it.

The material sequenced was CD4+ or CD8+ T cells sorted from blood, taken in a trial of the OX40 agonist ivuxolimab. The sequence was obtained from an adult with an advanced solid tumor such as melanoma, head and neck, liver or kidney cancer.

CDR3 bases: TGTGCCAGCAGTTTGCCAGGGTTGACCTCCTACGAGCAGTACTTC. It codes for CASSLPGLTSYEQYF. V and J are TRBV28 and TRBJ2-7; possibly TRBD1 for D (5 bases). Between the trimmed V and J ends, which lost 3 bases and 0 bases, there was a span of 12 bases. The CDR3 is made up of 15 amino acids. The germline CDR1 and CDR2 sequences are MDHEN and SYDVKM.